A selection of T cell receptor beta chains follows, all from one sample in a study of OX40 agonist ivuxolimab in advanced cancers. The protocol was immunoSEQ multiplex PCR, while the TCRdb copy is restricted to in-frame clones and leaves out a portion. The table lists about 60,000 clones, around 84% of them singletons. The source was CD4+ or CD8+ T cells sorted from blood, collected in a trial of the OX40 agonist ivuxolimab. Every receptor here comes from an adult with an advanced solid tumor such as melanoma, head and neck, liver or kidney cancer. The CDR3 runs from the conserved cysteine through the conserved F or W. D genes are given only for firm matches. Clone size is given for some rows only: seen once, a few or many times, or a class if the clone is expanded.

d_call j_call cdr3_length clone_size v_call cdr3_aa cdr3_nt
. TRBJ1-1 18 once TRBV28 CASSRAYRDGEVNTEAFF TGTGCCAGCAGTCGAGCCTACAGGGACGGGGAGGTAAACACTGAAGCTTTCTTT
TRBD2 TRBJ2-2 15 once TRBV7-3 CASSPGLAGTGELFF TGTGCCAGCAGCCCCGGACTAGCAGGCACCGGGGAGCTGTTTTTT
. TRBJ2-2 14 once TRBV7-2 CASSLVGSAGELFF TGTGCCAGCAGCTTAGTCGGTAGTGCCGGGGAGCTGTTTTTT
. TRBJ1-6 13 . TRBV6-6 CASMRVGNSPLHF TGTGCCAGCATGAGGGTGGGTAATTCACCCCTCCACTTT
. TRBJ2-3 13 . TRBV30 CAWSVVLGNTQYF TGTGCCTGGAGTGTAGTCCTCGGCAATACGCAGTATTTT
TRBD1 TRBJ1-3 15 . TRBV7-2 CASSLGGSSGNTIYF TGTGCCAGCAGCCTAGGGGGCAGTTCCGGAAACACCATATATTTT
TRBD1 TRBJ1-4 14 . TRBV5-5 CASSVQGTTEKLFF TGTGCCAGCAGCGTACAGGGGACTACCGAAAAACTGTTTTTT
TRBD1 TRBJ1-1 17 . TRBV16 CASSPRTGGQGNTEAFF TGTGCCAGCAGCCCAAGGACAGGGGGCCAGGGGAACACTGAAGCTTTCTTT
. TRBJ2-1 13 . TRBV29-1 CSVRGGPRNEQFF TGCAGCGTAAGGGGGGGGCCCCGCAATGAGCAGTTCTTC
. TRBJ1-2 14 few TRBV6-6 CASSSSSQVAGYTF TGTGCCAGCAGTTCGTCAAGTCAGGTGGCCGGCTACACCTTC
. TRBJ2-3 14 . TRBV6-1 CASSEGFRSDTQYF TGTGCCAGCAGTGAAGGGTTCCGTTCAGATACGCAGTATTTT
. TRBJ2-5 14 once TRBV9 CASSVALAQETQYF TGTGCCAGCAGCGTAGCCCTCGCCCAAGAGACCCAGTACTTC
. TRBJ2-7 12 . TRBV10-3 CAIRDSTYEQYF TGTGCCATCAGGGACAGTACCTACGAGCAGTACTTC
. TRBJ1-6 16 . TRBV19 CATARQAGSYNSPLHF TGTGCCACCGCCCGACAGGCGGGCTCCTATAATTCACCCCTCCACTTT
TRBD1 TRBJ1-1 14 . TRBV6-6 CASSSGTANTEAFF TGTGCCAGCAGCTCTGGGACAGCGAACACTGAAGCTTTCTTT
. TRBJ2-5 13 . TRBV5-4 CASSRRTEETQYF TGTGCCAGCAGCCGACGGACAGAAGAGACCCAGTACTTC
. TRBJ1-6 14 . TRBV7-4 CASSFLRTNSPLHF TGTGCCAGCAGCTTCCTCAGGACGAATTCACCCCTCCACTTT
. TRBJ1-5 17 . TRBV7-8 CASSLVSRTLSNQPQHF TGTGCCAGCAGCTTAGTCAGCAGGACCCTTAGCAATCAGCCCCAGCATTTT
. TRBJ2-5 16 . TRBV28 CASSLDKVVAQETQYF TGTGCCAGCAGTCTAGACAAGGTAGTGGCCCAAGAGACCCAGTACTTC
TRBD1 TRBJ1-1 14 few TRBV6-4 CASSDSDRETEAFF TGTGCCAGCAGTGACTCGGACAGGGAGACTGAAGCTTTCTTT
. TRBJ2-7 14 . TRBV6-5 CASTRDWSSYEQYF TGTGCCAGCACCCGGGACTGGAGCTCCTACGAGCAGTACTTC
. TRBJ1-5 12 . TRBV10-3 CAVSGNNQPQHF TGTGCCGTAAGCGGGAACAATCAGCCCCAGCATTTT
TRBD1 TRBJ2-1 15 . TRBV6-5 CASSSLTGAKNEQFF TGTGCCAGCAGTTCTCTGACAGGGGCGAAAAATGAGCAGTTCTTC
TRBD2 TRBJ2-3 14 . TRBV2 CASSEAGRVGTQYF TGTGCCAGCAGTGAAGCCGGGAGGGTGGGTACGCAGTATTTT
. TRBJ2-1 12 . TRBV6-5 CASAGWGDEQFF TGTGCCAGCGCAGGATGGGGCGATGAGCAGTTCTTC
TRBD1 TRBJ1-4 15 . TRBV4-1 CASRGVGQGAGKLFF TGCGCCAGCAGGGGGGTGGGCCAGGGGGCAGGAAAACTGTTTTTT
. TRBJ1-1 12 . TRBV19 CASTYRNTEAFF TGTGCCAGTACCTACAGGAACACTGAAGCTTTCTTT
. TRBJ2-7 12 . TRBV11-2 CAVRASSYEQYF TGTGCAGTACGGGCAAGCTCCTACGAGCAGTACTTC
. TRBJ1-5 13 once TRBV29-1 CSVGGNSNQPQHF TGCAGCGTTGGGGGAAATAGCAATCAGCCCCAGCATTTT
TRBD2 TRBJ2-1 18 . TRBV15 CATSRSLFGTSGSNEQFF TGTGCCACCAGCAGATCTCTTTTTGGGACTAGCGGATCCAATGAGCAGTTCTTC
TRBD1 TRBJ1-5 16 . TRBV2 CASSGYRGWGEQPQHF TGTGCCAGCAGTGGGTACAGGGGTTGGGGCGAACAGCCCCAGCATTTT
. TRBJ1-5 14 . TRBV6-6 CASTKVGGPQPQHF TGTGCCAGCACGAAGGTGGGGGGGCCTCAGCCCCAGCATTTT
. TRBJ2-3 14 . TRBV6-5 CASSYQGSTDTQYF TGTGCCAGCAGTTACCAGGGGAGCACAGATACGCAGTATTTT
. TRBJ2-7 12 . TRBV7-2 CASRGGSYEQYF TGTGCCAGCCGTGGAGGCTCCTACGAGCAGTACTTC
. TRBJ1-1 12 . TRBV7-2 CASSRGFGGAFF TGTGCCAGCAGCCGGGGGTTCGGGGGAGCTTTCTTT
. TRBJ1-1 13 . TRBV9 CASSSRGDTEAFF TGTGCCAGCAGCTCAAGGGGTGACACTGAAGCTTTCTTT
. TRBJ1-2 14 . TRBV21-1 CASSREDRVVGYTF TGTGCCAGCAGCAGGGAAGACAGGGTTGTTGGCTACACCTTC
TRBD2 TRBJ2-7 19 . TRBV28 CASSLTPWGSGSKGYEQYF TGTGCCAGCAGTTTAACCCCCTGGGGTAGCGGGAGTAAGGGCTACGAGCAGTACTTC
. TRBJ1-6 15 . TRBV7-2 CASRNREGYNSPLHF TGTGCCAGCAGAAATCGGGAGGGCTATAATTCACCCCTCCACTTT
. TRBJ2-5 14 . TRBV5-6 CASSYVAGAETQYF TGTGCCAGCAGCTACGTCGCGGGGGCAGAGACCCAGTACTTC
. TRBJ1-1 15 once TRBV11-2 CASSLPWRGRPEAFF TGTGCCAGCAGCTTACCGTGGAGAGGACGGCCAGAAGCTTTCTTT
. TRBJ1-5 13 . TRBV6-1 CASSLGEDQPQHF TGTGCCAGCAGTCTGGGGGAGGATCAGCCCCAGCATTTT